This is a list of T cell receptor beta chains from one sample in a study of T cells in Graves' hyperthyroidism and ophthalmopathy. TCRdb passed the multiplex PCR reads through MiXCR, listing each CDR3 protein once. The top ten hold approximately 32% of the sample, which has about 500,000 distinct CDR3 sequences, roughly a sixth seen once. The specimen was blood. The source of these receptors is a woman in her 30s with Graves' ophthalmopathy. Both conserved end residues are part of each CDR3. A D gene is named only where the DNA matches it firmly. Clone size appears in some rows only: once, few, many, or a class for an expanded clone.

v_call: TRBV6-1
j_call: TRBJ2-7
d_call: TRBD1
clone_size: many
cdr3_aa: CASRGQGLYEQYF
cdr3_nt: TGTGCCAGCAGGGGACAGGGTCTCTACGAGCAGTACTTC

v_call: TRBV6-2/TRBV6-3
j_call: TRBJ1-5
d_call: -
clone_size: many
cdr3_aa: CASSYEVGYQPQHF
cdr3_nt: TGTGCCAGCAGTTACGAGGTCGGTTATCAGCCCCAGCATTTT

v_call: TRBV7-9
j_call: TRBJ2-1
d_call: TRBD2
clone_size: many
cdr3_aa: CASSRSGGSFDEQFF
cdr3_nt: TGTGCCAGCAGTAGGTCGGGAGGGTCCTTCGATGAGCAGTTCTTC

v_call: TRBV11-2
j_call: TRBJ2-1
d_call: -
clone_size: -
cdr3_aa: CASSPPSRNEQFF
cdr3_nt: TGTGCCAGCAGCCCCCCCTCGAGGAATGAGCAGTTCTTC

v_call: TRBV5-6
j_call: TRBJ1-1
d_call: TRBD1
clone_size: many
cdr3_aa: CASSSPRGSDTEAFF
cdr3_nt: TGTGCCAGCAGCTCCCCCAGGGGGAGTGACACTGAAGCTTTCTTT

v_call: TRBV7-2
j_call: TRBJ2-5
d_call: -
clone_size: few
cdr3_aa: CASSLGRGQTQYF
cdr3_nt: TGTGCCAGCAGCTTAGGTCGGGGGCAGACCCAGTACTTC

v_call: TRBV7-3
j_call: TRBJ2-3
d_call: -
clone_size: many
cdr3_aa: CASSLTGQRTDTQYF
cdr3_nt: TGTGCCAGCAGCTTAACAGGGCAAAGGACAGATACGCAGTATTTT

v_call: TRBV10-1
j_call: TRBJ2-5
d_call: -
clone_size: many
cdr3_aa: CASSESIRLETQYF
cdr3_nt: TGCGCCAGCAGTGAGTCGATCCGCCTAGAGACCCAGTACTTC

v_call: TRBV9
j_call: TRBJ2-1
d_call: TRBD2
clone_size: -
cdr3_aa: CASSPGAYRTSGRLGPEQFF
cdr3_nt: TGTGCCAGCAGCCCCGGGGCCTATCGAACTAGCGGGAGGCTGGGACCCGAGCAGTTCTTC

v_call: TRBV18
j_call: TRBJ1-1
d_call: -
clone_size: many
cdr3_aa: CASSLNRENTEAFF
cdr3_nt: TGTGCCAGCTCACTCAACCGGGAGAACACTGAAGCTTTCTTT

v_call: TRBV5-1
j_call: TRBJ1-1
d_call: -
clone_size: many
cdr3_aa: CASSLNSRGNTEAFF
cdr3_nt: TGCGCCAGCAGCTTAAACTCCAGGGGGAACACTGAAGCTTTCTTT

v_call: TRBV6-1
j_call: TRBJ2-1
d_call: TRBD2
clone_size: -
cdr3_aa: CASSRAGGDYNEQFF
cdr3_nt: TGTGCCAGCAGTCGGGCGGGAGGGGACTACAATGAGCAGTTCTTC

v_call: TRBV5-1
j_call: TRBJ2-1
d_call: TRBD2
clone_size: many
cdr3_aa: CASTAGGLSLSYNEQFF
cdr3_nt: TGCGCCAGCACTGCGGGAGGCCTTTCGCTCTCCTACAATGAGCAGTTCTTC

v_call: TRBV3-1
j_call: TRBJ2-2
d_call: -
clone_size: few
cdr3_aa: CASSHYRLQNTGELFF
cdr3_nt: TGTGCCAGCAGCCATTATAGGCTGCAGAACACCGGGGAGCTGTTTTTT

v_call: TRBV6-1
j_call: TRBJ2-1
d_call: TRBD1
clone_size: -
cdr3_aa: CASTQDRVGADEQFF
cdr3_nt: TGTGCCAGCACCCAAGACAGGGTTGGCGCGGATGAGCAGTTCTTC

v_call: TRBV5-1
j_call: TRBJ2-7
d_call: -
clone_size: many
cdr3_aa: CASSRTEFSYEQYF
cdr3_nt: TGCGCCAGCAGCCGCACAGAGTTCTCCTACGAGCAGTACTTC

v_call: TRBV19
j_call: TRBJ1-5
d_call: -
clone_size: few
cdr3_aa: CASSATDLGSIYRNQPQHF
cdr3_nt: TGTGCCAGTAGTGCGACGGACTTAGGGAGTATATATCGCAATCAGCCCCAGCATTTT

v_call: TRBV7-2
j_call: TRBJ2-7
d_call: -
clone_size: -
cdr3_aa: CASRSSIEQYF
cdr3_nt: TGTGCCAGCCGTTCCTCGATCGAGCAGTACTTC

v_call: TRBV4-1
j_call: TRBJ2-2
d_call: -
clone_size: -
cdr3_aa: CASSQDGGGFNTGELFF
cdr3_nt: TGCGCCAGCAGCCAAGATGGGGGGGGCTTCAACACCGGGGAGCTGTTTTTT

v_call: TRBV30
j_call: TRBJ2-7
d_call: TRBD1
clone_size: many
cdr3_aa: CAWSRTGDYEQYF
cdr3_nt: TGTGCCTGGAGCCGGACAGGGGACTACGAGCAGTACTTC

v_call: TRBV11-3
j_call: TRBJ2-1
d_call: -
clone_size: many
cdr3_aa: CASSFPPHNEQFF
cdr3_nt: TGTGCCAGCAGCTTCCCCCCTCACAATGAGCAGTTCTTC

v_call: TRBV30
j_call: TRBJ2-5
d_call: TRBD2
clone_size: -
cdr3_aa: CAWAWTSGDPRAQYF
cdr3_nt: TGTGCCTGGGCTTGGACTAGCGGGGACCCCAGGGCCCAGTACTTC

v_call: TRBV2
j_call: TRBJ2-1
d_call: -
clone_size: -
cdr3_aa: CASIRGQGMGEQFF
cdr3_nt: TGTGCCAGCATTCGTGGGCAGGGGATGGGTGAGCAGTTCTTC

v_call: TRBV24-1
j_call: TRBJ2-5
d_call: TRBD2
clone_size: few
cdr3_aa: CATSDGTSVQETQYF
cdr3_nt: TGTGCCACCAGTGATGGGACTAGCGTCCAAGAGACCCAGTACTTC

v_call: TRBV4-3
j_call: TRBJ1-4
d_call: TRBD1
clone_size: few
cdr3_aa: CASSQDQGAIEKLFF
cdr3_nt: TGCGCCAGCAGCCAAGATCAGGGGGCGATTGAAAAACTGTTTTTT

v_call: TRBV28
j_call: TRBJ2-6
d_call: -
clone_size: many
cdr3_aa: CASTIAFPYSGANVLTF
cdr3_nt: TGTGCCAGCACTATTGCGTTCCCTTACTCTGGGGCCAACGTCCTGACTTTC

v_call: TRBV6-2/TRBV6-3
j_call: TRBJ1-1
d_call: -
clone_size: many
cdr3_aa: CASSYFGGKNTEAFF
cdr3_nt: TGTGCCAGCAGTTACTTTGGGGGAAAGAACACTGAAGCTTTCTTT

v_call: TRBV19
j_call: TRBJ2-1
d_call: TRBD1
clone_size: -
cdr3_aa: CASSTRDRGYNEQFF
cdr3_nt: TGTGCCAGTAGTACTCGGGACAGGGGATACAATGAGCAGTTCTTC

v_call: TRBV7-2
j_call: TRBJ2-5
d_call: -
clone_size: many
cdr3_aa: CASSSLLTFQGLGTQYF
cdr3_nt: TGTGCCAGCAGCTCTCTCCTCACGTTTCAGGGTTTAGGGACCCAGTACTTC

v_call: TRBV20-1
j_call: TRBJ2-1
d_call: TRBD2
clone_size: -
cdr3_aa: CSAVAGGYNEQFF
cdr3_nt: TGCAGTGCGGTGGCGGGAGGGTACAATGAGCAGTTCTTC

v_call: TRBV28
j_call: TRBJ2-7
d_call: -
clone_size: -
cdr3_aa: CAGGESSYEQYF
cdr3_nt: TGTGCCGGAGGGGAGAGCTCCTACGAGCAGTACTTC

v_call: TRBV19
j_call: TRBJ1-5
d_call: TRBD1
clone_size: few
cdr3_aa: CASSPRGQGGYQPQHF
cdr3_nt: TGTGCCAGTAGTCCCCGGGGACAGGGCGGATATCAGCCCCAGCATTTT

v_call: TRBV19
j_call: TRBJ2-7
d_call: TRBD1
clone_size: -
cdr3_aa: CASSMRTGGSYEQYF
cdr3_nt: TGTGCCAGTAGTATGCGGACAGGGGGTTCCTACGAGCAGTACTTC

v_call: TRBV6-5
j_call: TRBJ2-7
d_call: -
clone_size: many
cdr3_aa: CASSYSRAESSYEQYF
cdr3_nt: TGTGCCAGCAGTTACTCTCGGGCCGAAAGCTCCTACGAGCAGTACTTC

v_call: TRBV19
j_call: TRBJ1-5
d_call: TRBD1
clone_size: -
cdr3_aa: CASSGVPQGAYSNQPQHF
cdr3_nt: TGTGCCAGTAGTGGGGTGCCCCAGGGGGCATATAGCAATCAGCCCCAGCATTTT

v_call: TRBV20-1
j_call: TRBJ2-2
d_call: -
clone_size: -
cdr3_aa: CSARGRSGRTGELFF
cdr3_nt: TGCAGTGCTAGAGGGAGGAGCGGAAGAACCGGGGAGCTGTTTTTT

v_call: TRBV12-5
j_call: TRBJ1-1
d_call: -
clone_size: many
cdr3_aa: CASGSSPNGLGGIAEAFF
cdr3_nt: TGTGCTAGTGGTTCATCGCCTAACGGTCTGGGGGGGATCGCTGAAGCTTTCTTT

v_call: TRBV5-1
j_call: TRBJ1-2
d_call: TRBD1
clone_size: few
cdr3_aa: CASSPGDRERGYGYTF
cdr3_nt: TGCGCCAGCAGCCCGGGGGACAGGGAAAGAGGCTATGGCTACACCTTC

v_call: TRBV12-5
j_call: TRBJ2-1
d_call: -
clone_size: many
cdr3_aa: CASGLVRNEQFF
cdr3_nt: TGTGCTAGTGGTTTGGTACGAAATGAGCAGTTCTTC

v_call: TRBV27
j_call: TRBJ1-6
d_call: -
clone_size: few
cdr3_aa: CASSFRADNSPLHF
cdr3_nt: TGTGCCAGCAGTTTTAGGGCAGATAATTCACCCCTCCACTTT

v_call: TRBV28
j_call: TRBJ2-5
d_call: TRBD2
clone_size: many
cdr3_aa: CASSSKLAGVPGTQYF
cdr3_nt: TGTGCCAGCAGTTCCAAACTAGCGGGAGTTCCGGGGACCCAGTACTTC

v_call: TRBV11-3
j_call: TRBJ2-2
d_call: -
clone_size: many
cdr3_aa: CASSFVNTGELFF
cdr3_nt: TGTGCCAGCAGCTTCGTCAACACCGGGGAGCTGTTTTTT

v_call: TRBV6-2/TRBV6-3
j_call: TRBJ2-3
d_call: -
clone_size: -
cdr3_aa: CASSYGGLAAQYF
cdr3_nt: TGTGCCAGCAGTTACGGGGGATTGGCCGCGCAGTATTTT

v_call: TRBV11-2
j_call: TRBJ1-1
d_call: -
clone_size: few
cdr3_aa: CANSLDRTRPEAFF
cdr3_nt: TGTGCCAACAGCTTAGATCGAACCCGGCCTGAAGCTTTCTTT